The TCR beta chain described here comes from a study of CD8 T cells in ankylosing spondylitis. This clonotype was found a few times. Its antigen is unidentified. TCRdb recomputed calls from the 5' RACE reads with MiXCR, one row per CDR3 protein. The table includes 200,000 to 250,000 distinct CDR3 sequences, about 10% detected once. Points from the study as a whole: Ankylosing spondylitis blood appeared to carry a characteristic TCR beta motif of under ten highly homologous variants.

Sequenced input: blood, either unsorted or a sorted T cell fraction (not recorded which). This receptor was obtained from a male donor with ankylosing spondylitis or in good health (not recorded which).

In DNA, the CDR3 is TGCGCCAGCACCGCCCTACCAGGGACCCAAGAGACCCAGTACTTC. Residues: CASTALPGTQETQYF. The J gene is TRBJ2-5, the V gene TRBV5-1; tentatively, D is TRBD1 or TRBD2 (5 bases each). Germline CDR1 and CDR2: SGHRS and YFSETQ. The germline V and J ends were trimmed by 6 bases and 1 base, with 16 bases remaining between them. The CDR3 is made up of 15 amino acids.